The sequence of this TCR beta chain was determined in a study of T cells in narcolepsy. Using immunoSEQ multiplex PCR, the repertoire was profiled, and TCRdb retains in-frame clones only, with some absent. The table lists fewer than 30,000 clones, about nine tenths of them singletons. Concerning this clone: Its specificity is unknown.

Findings and limits, study-wide: Autoreactive clonotypes reportedly recurred in blood of same and different patients, not controls. In some patient and control memory CD4+ samples, autoreactive clones were absent.

The trim removed 6 bases at V and 3 bases at J, leaving 13 bases unmatched. The CDR3 contains 17 residues. Germline V CDR1 and CDR2: SNHLY, FYNNEI. This sequence originates from a human donor with narcolepsy. Sample: CD45RA- memory CD4+ T cells from PBMCs. The genes are TRBV2 and TRBJ2-3; 9 nucleotides match TRBD2. Here the CDR3 DNA reads TGTGCCAGCAGCCAGCGCGGGGGGGCCGTGGGAACAGATACGCAGTATTTT. It specifies CASSQRGGAVGTDTQYF. The whole variable domain, remainder taken from reference TRBV2 and TRBJ2-3, is EPEVTQTPSHQVTQMGQEVILRCVPISNHLYFYWYRQILGQKVEFLVSFYNNEISEKSEIFDDQFSVERPDGSNFTLKIRSTKLEDSAMYFCASSQRGGAVGTDTQYFGPGTRLTVL.